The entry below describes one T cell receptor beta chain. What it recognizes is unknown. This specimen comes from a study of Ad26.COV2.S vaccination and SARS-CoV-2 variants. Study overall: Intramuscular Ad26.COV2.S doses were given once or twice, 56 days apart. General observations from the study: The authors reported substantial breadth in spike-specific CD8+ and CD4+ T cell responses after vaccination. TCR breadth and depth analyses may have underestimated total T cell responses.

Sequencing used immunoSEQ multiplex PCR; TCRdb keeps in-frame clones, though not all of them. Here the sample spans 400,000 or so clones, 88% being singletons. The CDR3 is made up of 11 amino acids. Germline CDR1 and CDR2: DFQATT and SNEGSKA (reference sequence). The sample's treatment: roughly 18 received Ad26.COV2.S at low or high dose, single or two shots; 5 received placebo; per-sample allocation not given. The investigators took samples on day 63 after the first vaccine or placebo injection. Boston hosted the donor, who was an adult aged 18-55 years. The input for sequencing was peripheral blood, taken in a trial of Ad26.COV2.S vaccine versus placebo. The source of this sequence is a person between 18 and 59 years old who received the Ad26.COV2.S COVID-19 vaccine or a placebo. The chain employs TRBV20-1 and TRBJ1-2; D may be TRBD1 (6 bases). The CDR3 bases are TGCAGGACCAGGGGCCACTATGGCTACACCTTC. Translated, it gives CRTRGHYGYTF.